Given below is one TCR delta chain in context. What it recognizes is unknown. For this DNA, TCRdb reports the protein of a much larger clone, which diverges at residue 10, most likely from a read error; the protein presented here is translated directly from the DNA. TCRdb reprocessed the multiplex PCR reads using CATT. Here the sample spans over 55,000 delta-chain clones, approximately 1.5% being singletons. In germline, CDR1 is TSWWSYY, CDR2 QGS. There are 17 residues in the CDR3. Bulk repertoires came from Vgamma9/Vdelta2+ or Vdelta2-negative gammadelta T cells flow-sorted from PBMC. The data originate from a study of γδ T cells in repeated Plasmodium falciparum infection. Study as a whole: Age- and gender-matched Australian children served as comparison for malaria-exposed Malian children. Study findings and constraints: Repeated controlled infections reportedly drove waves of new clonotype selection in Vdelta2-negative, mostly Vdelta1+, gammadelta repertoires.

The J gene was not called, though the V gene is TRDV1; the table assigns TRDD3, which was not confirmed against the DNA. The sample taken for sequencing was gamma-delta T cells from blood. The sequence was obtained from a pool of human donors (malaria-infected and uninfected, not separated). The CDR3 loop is CALGEVTVLAFTDKVIF. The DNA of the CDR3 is TGTGCTCTTGGGGAAGTTACCGTACTGGCTTTCACCGATAAAGTCATCTTT.